Listed here are 10 T cell receptor beta chains from one sample, sequenced in a study of T cell repertoires in cytomegalovirus infection. Their recognized antigens are unknown. Each CDR3 protein is one row after TCRdb ran MiXCR on the reads. This table holds hundreds of thousands of distinct CDR3 sequences, 30% to 40% found once. Sequencing was performed on cultured PBMCs, taken from culture after CMV antigen stimulation. The receptors were gathered from a human donor in good health (CMV status not recorded). Some clones in this sample may be carry-over from other donors' samples.

The chain has TRBV2 and TRBJ2-7, with 14 bases fitting TRBD2. The V and J ends lost 7 bases and 6 bases, in that order; junction bases with no gene match: 2. This CDR3 is 13 amino acids long. The V gene's germline CDR1 is SNHLY and CDR2 FYNNEI. The CDR3 is CASTGLAGVEQYF. DNA of the CDR3: TGTGCCAGCACGGGACTAGCGGGAGTCGAGCAGTACTTC.

The rearrangement joins TRBV28 to TRBJ2-1; D unclear. The V gene's germline CDR1 is MDHEN and CDR2 SYDVKM. Trimming took 6 bases from V and 6 from J, leaving 6 bases between them. The CDR3 loop spans 11 amino acids. CDR3 residues: CASRAPNEQFF. The CDR3 DNA reads as TGTGCCAGCAGGGCCCCCAATGAGCAGTTCTTC.

A few counts support this clonotype. V gene TRBV6-5 combines with J gene TRBJ1-2; maybe TRBD1 (6 bases). V lost 6 bases to trimming and J lost 3 bases, with 14 bases between them. The germline V gene has CDR1 MNHEY and CDR2 SVGAGI. This CDR3 has 14 amino acids. CDR3 region: CASRLSGQHYGYTF. The CDR3 nucleotides read TGTGCCAGCAGACTTTCCGGACAGCACTATGGCTACACCTTC.

Many counts were recorded for this clonotype. The rearrangement joins TRBV7-3 to TRBJ2-5; the D call may be TRBD1 or TRBD2 (6 bases each). Germline CDR1 and CDR2: SGHTA and FQGTGA. CDR3 length equals 16 residues. Trimming took 5 bases from V and 4 from J, leaving 20 bases between them. As DNA, the CDR3 is TGTGCCAGCAGCCCGGGGGCCTCTCCTAATTCAGAGACCCAGTACTTC. Amino acids: CASSPGASPNSETQYF.

This rearrangement joins TRBV28 to TRBJ1-2, with a tentative D call TRBD1 (5 bases). CDR1 is MDHEN, CDR2 SYDVKM, per germline. V was cut by 5 bases and J by 2 bases, with 18 bases left in between. This CDR3 contains 16 residues. DNA for the CDR3: TGTGCCAGCAGTCCCGCGGAGGGAACAGGCAACTATGGCTACACCTTC. Protein product: CASSPAEGTGNYGYTF.

This rearrangement joins TRBV12-3 or TRBV12-4 to TRBJ2-7, with D perhaps TRBD1 (6 bases). The ends were cut back, 4 bases at V and 7 bases at J, with 17 bases in the middle. CDR3 length equals 14 residues. CDR3: CASSYYQGSGEQYF. CDR3 coding DNA: TGTGCCAGCAGTTATTATCAGGGGTCGGGGGAGCAGTACTTC.

Only a few counts were recorded for this clonotype. CDR3 residues: CASSRDTGDGGYTF. The DNA for the CDR3 is TGTGCCAGCAGCCGCGACACAGGGGATGGTGGCTACACCTTC. The chain recombines TRBV7-6 with TRBJ1-2, with 7 bases matching TRBD1. The V and J ends lost 5 bases and 7 bases, in that order; junction bases with no gene match: 10. From germline, CDR1 is SGHVS and CDR2 FNYEAQ. This CDR3 contains 14 residues.

This clonotype showed up many times. The rearrangement joins TRBV7-2 to TRBJ2-1; possibly TRBD1 for D (9 bases). Germline CDR1 reads SGHTA; CDR2 reads FQGNSA. Deletions cut 4 bases from V and 6 bases from J, with 28 bases between. There are 19 residues in the CDR3. CDR3 residues: CASSYRTGALAGAGNEQFF. Written as DNA, the CDR3 is TGTGCCAGCAGCTATAGGACAGGGGCGCTAGCGGGTGCGGGCAATGAGCAGTTCTTC. The full variable domain, its missing parts supplied by reference TRBV7-2 and TRBJ2-1, is GAGVSQSPSNKVTEKGKDVELRCDPISGHTALYWYRQSLGQGLEFLIYFQGNSAPDKSGLPSDRFSAERTGGSVSTLTIQRTQQEDSAVYLCASSYRTGALAGAGNEQFFGPGTRLTVL.

The chain has TRBV4-3 and TRBJ2-2; 13 bases fit TRBD2. V trimming: 0 bases; J trimming: 2 bases; junction bases outside the gene matches: 6. The CDR3 is 19 residues long. CDR1 is LGHNA and CDR2 is YSLEER in the germline V gene. CDR3 in DNA: TGCGCCAGCAGCCAAGATCCGGGACTAGCGGGGATAAACACCGGGGAGCTGTTTTTT. This encodes CASSQDPGLAGINTGELFF.

This clonotype was detected only once. The gene calls are TRBV12-3 or TRBV12-4 and TRBJ2-2; TRBD1 might be the D (6 bases). Trimming left V 3 bases short and J 0 bases short, with 14 bases between. The CDR3 totals 17 residues. CDR3 loop: CASSFMSTGTNTGELFF. DNA of the CDR3: TGTGCCAGCAGTTTCATGTCGACAGGTACGAACACCGGGGAGCTGTTTTTT.